Sequencing of this TCR beta chain was carried out in a study of OX40 agonist ivuxolimab in advanced cancers. Germline values: CDR1 SQVTM, CDR2 ANQGSEA. The CDR3 totals 15 residues. The V segment lost 6 bases and the J segment 0 bases; nucleotides outside the gene matches: 5. TCRdb's copy holds only in-frame clones and misses some; the assay was immunoSEQ multiplex PCR. The repertoire has 70,000 to 95,000 clones, around 94% of them found once; the top ten carry just over 20%. The source material was CD4+ or CD8+ T cells sorted from blood, sampled in a trial of the OX40 agonist ivuxolimab. The source of this sequence is an adult with an advanced solid tumor such as melanoma, head and neck, liver or kidney cancer. V gene TRBV29-1 combines with J gene TRBJ1-5; 10 nucleotides align to TRBD1. CDR3 DNA sequence: TGCAGCGTGGGGACAGGGGATTCTAGCAATCAGCCCCAGCATTTT. Protein sequence: CSVGTGDSSNQPQHF.